One sample yielded the 22 T cell receptor beta chains listed below, sequenced in a study of blood T cells in healthy people across ages. It was with a sample-barcoded 5' primer and a J-beta primer mix that a second PCR of roughly 7 to 12 cycles was run. TCRdb called the 5' RACE reads again in MiXCR, with one record for every CDR3 protein. This sample has about 1.6 million distinct CDR3 sequences, with roughly 32% found just once. The specimen was blood. The receptors originated from a woman aged 25 to 39 in good health.

The chain has TRBV27 and TRBJ1-5; 7 bases align to TRBD1. Losses at the gene ends were 6 bases for V and 3 bases for J; bases not matched to a gene: 8. Looked up from germline, CDR1 is MNHEY and CDR2 is SMNVEV (reference sequence). This CDR3 is 15 amino acids long. The CDR3 DNA follows: TGTGCCAGCAGCCCCTCGACAGGGCTCAATCAGCCCCAGCATTTT. Protein: CASSPSTGLNQPQHF.

V usage is TRBV7-9 and J usage is TRBJ1-1; 9 bases agree with TRBD1. V lost 5 bases to trimming and J lost 6 bases; unmatched junction nucleotides: 4. CDR1 SEHNR and CDR2 FQNEAQ come from the germline V gene (reference sequence). This CDR3 comprises 13 residues. Here the CDR3 reads CASSRDRAAEAFF. Written as DNA, the CDR3 is TGTGCCAGCAGCAGGGACAGGGCGGCTGAAGCTTTCTTT.

This chain uses TRBV20-1 with TRBJ2-5; a weak D match, TRBD2 (5 bases). The J call is uncertain, as TRBJ2-7 better fits the DNA end. CDR1 is DFQATT and CDR2 is SNEGSKA in the germline V gene (reference sequence). CDR3 size: 16 residues. This chain's CDR3 is CSARDPARDVSYEQYF. DNA for the CDR3: TGCAGTGCTAGAGATCCCGCGAGGGATGTGAGCTACGAGCAGTACTTC.

This clonotype has a handful of counts. The chain carries TRBV10-2 and TRBJ2-7; D is possibly TRBD2 (5 bases). The length of the CDR3 is 13 residues. Deletions cut 8 bases from V and 3 bases from J, with 14 bases between. CDR1 WSHSY and CDR2 SAAADI come from the germline V gene. The chain's CDR3 is CASGRLSYYEQYF. CDR3 nucleotides: TGCGCCAGCGGGAGACTCAGCTACTACGAGCAGTACTTC.

The V call is TRBV6-1, the J call TRBJ2-7, with TRBD2 as a possible D gene (7 bases). The CDR3 is 15 residues long. Germline assignment: CDR1 MNHNS and CDR2 SASEGT. V was clipped by 3 bases and J by 4 bases, with 16 bases between them. Here the CDR3 reads CASSDPGGGRYEQYF. DNA of the CDR3: TGTGCCAGCAGTGACCCGGGCGGGGGCAGATACGAGCAGTACTTC.

This clonotype was observed a handful of times. The chain is built from TRBV3-1 and TRBJ2-1; maybe TRBD2 (5 bases). The CDR3 totals 13 residues. Trimming shortened V by 1 base and J by 7 bases, and 8 bases separated the two germline ends. In germline, CDR1 is LGHDT, CDR2 YNNKEL (reference sequence). As DNA, the CDR3 is TGTGCCAGCAGCCAAGCACGGGGAAATGAGCAGTTCTTC. Residues: CASSQARGNEQFF.

This clonotype was recorded many times. The chain joins TRBV21-1 to TRBJ2-5; whether TRBD2, the table's D call, matches the DNA was not checked. TRBV21-1 is reported as a pseudogene. The CDR3 loop spans 15 amino acids. DNA of the CDR3: TGTGCCAGCATCATAGGTATAGCGGGGGAAGAGACCCAGTACTTC. This translates into CASIIGIAGEETQYF.

This clonotype was detected a few times. V usage is TRBV29-1 and J usage is TRBJ1-2, with a tentative D call TRBD1 (6 bases). V lost 3 bases, J lost 7 bases, and 18 bases lay in between. This CDR3 has 14 amino acids. CDR1 and CDR2 from the germline V gene are SQVTM and ANQGSEA. The CDR3 spells CSVDRAAGDSGYTF. The CDR3 bases are TGCAGCGTTGATAGAGCGGCAGGGGATTCTGGCTACACCTTC.

This chain connects TRBV7-3 to TRBJ2-1; a weak D match, TRBD1 (5 bases). Trimming took off 4 bases at V and 9 bases at J, with 19 bases between the two ends. The length of the CDR3 is 15 residues. Germline-derived CDR1 and CDR2 are SGHTA and FQGTGA. CDR3 protein: CASSSAGSQGGEQFF. For the CDR3, the DNA is TGTGCCAGCAGCTCAGCCGGTAGTCAGGGTGGTGAGCAGTTCTTC.

This clonotype was counted a few times. V usage is TRBV3-1 and J usage is TRBJ2-5; D is perhaps TRBD2 (6 bases). This CDR3 is 12 amino acids long. The germline gives CDR1 LGHDT, CDR2 YNNKEL (reference sequence). V lost 2 bases and J lost 11, with 12 bases in between. CDR3 nucleotide sequence: TGTGCCAGCAGCCAATGGGGCGGGGAGCAGTACTTC. Its translation is CASSQWGGEQYF.

The table lists this clonotype with a few counts. This sequence joins TRBV3-1 and TRBJ2-6; D not certain. The V end lost 5 bases, the J end lost 4 bases, and 6 bases lay between the germline ends. Germline V lookup: CDR1 LGHDT, CDR2 YNNKEL (reference sequence). The CDR3 runs 13 residues. CDR3 amino acids: CASSIFGANVLTF. DNA for the CDR3: TGTGCCAGCAGCATTTTCGGGGCCAACGTCCTGACTTTC. Variable domain in full (rest from reference TRBV3-1 and TRBJ2-6): DTAVSQTPKYLVTQMGNDKSIKCEQNLGHDTMYWYKQDSKKFLKIMFSYNNKELIINETVPNRFSPKSPDKAHLNLHINSLELGDSAVYFCASSIFGANVLTFGAGSRLTVL.

This clonotype was seen more than once but under ten times. A junction end diverges from the germline sequence, so it may reflect a read error. The V and J genes are TRBV4-1 and TRBJ1-2; 8 nucleotides agree with TRBD1. The germline V gene encodes CDR1 MGHRA and CDR2 YSYEKL. This CDR3 is built from 17 residues. The CDR3 nucleotides are TGCGCCAGCAGCGAAGAAGCCCGGGACAGGCCGTCCTATGGCTACACCTTC. It codes for CASSEEARDRPSYGYTF.

There are a few counts of this clonotype. This sequence joins TRBV9 and TRBJ2-3; TRBD2 aligns across 12 bases. Trimming cost V 1 base and J 0 bases; bases outside gene matches: 3. The germline CDR1 and CDR2 sequences are SGDLS and YYNGEE. There are 17 residues in the CDR3. The CDR3 reads CASSVRTSGTSTDTQYF. CDR3 nucleotides: TGTGCCAGCAGCGTACGGACTAGCGGGACTAGCACAGATACGCAGTATTTT.

The CDR3 sequence: CAWRLGTNTGELFF. The DNA of the CDR3 is TGTGCCTGGAGACTGGGAACGAACACCGGGGAGCTGTTTTTT. The V and J genes are TRBV30 and TRBJ2-2, with D uncertain. The CDR3 has 14 residues. Germline V gene lookup returns CDR1 GTSNPN and CDR2 SVGIG (reference sequence). V was clipped by 3 bases and J by 0 bases, with 8 bases between them.

DNA of the CDR3: TGCAGTGCTAGAGAGAACAGGGGGCCTTACAATGAGCAGTTCTTC. It codes for CSARENRGPYNEQFF. The chain combines TRBV20-1 with TRBJ2-1; 9 positions match TRBD1. The CDR3 covers 15 residues. Germline V gene sequence: CDR1 DFQATT, CDR2 SNEGSKA (reference sequence). After removal of 0 bases from V and 4 bases from J, the junction contained 4 bases not matched to a gene.

The CDR3 region is CASSEAGTSLADTQYF. The CDR3 region has the DNA TGTGCCAGCAGTGAAGCGGGGACTAGCCTGGCAGATACGCAGTATTTT. V gene TRBV6-1 combines with J gene TRBJ2-3, with 9 positions matching TRBD2. The V gene's germline CDR1 is MNHNS and CDR2 SASEGT. Trimming at V came to 0 bases and at J to 4 bases, leaving 5 bases not matched to a gene. The CDR3 has 16 residues.

The chain employs TRBV5-1 and TRBJ2-7, with unresolved D. This CDR3 has 13 residues. Between the trimmed V and J ends, which lost 6 bases and 1 base, there was a span of 11 bases. CDR1 is SGHRS and CDR2 is YFSETQ in the germline V gene. As DNA, the CDR3 is TGCGCCAGCAATTTTCAAGGATCCTACGAGCAGTACTTC. Translation: CASNFQGSYEQYF.

The chain joins TRBV20-1 to TRBJ2-7; the D gene is possibly TRBD2 (6 bases). This CDR3 comprises 15 residues. Germline loops: CDR1 DFQATT, CDR2 SNEGSKA (reference sequence). Trimming shortened V by 2 bases and J by 7 bases, and 21 bases separated the two germline ends. CDR3: CSARILAGGGREQYF. The CDR3 DNA reads as TGCAGTGCTAGAATCCTCGCAGGCGGAGGGCGAGAGCAGTACTTC.

The rearrangement uses TRBV6-5 and TRBJ1-6, with a possible D match to TRBD1 (5 bases). Trimming left V 6 bases short and J 5 bases short, with 8 bases between. This CDR3 spans 13 amino acids. From germline, CDR1 is MNHEY and CDR2 SVGAGI. This chain's CDR3 is CASSRDHNSPLHF. The CDR3 coding sequence is TGTGCCAGCAGCCGGGACCATAATTCACCCCTCCACTTT.

With respect to this clonotype: One end of the junction is discordant with germline, which a read error may explain. The chain uses TRBV24-1 and TRBJ2-1; no reliable D call. Per the germline V gene, CDR1 is KGHDR and CDR2 is SFDVKD. The CDR3 runs to 11 residues. CDR3 DNA sequence: TGTGCCACCACTTCCTACAAAGAGCAGTTCTTC. Translating it yields CATTSYKEQFF.

This clonotype was seen many times. This chain joins TRBV10-3 and TRBJ1-2; TRBD1 aligns across 7 bases. The trim removed 10 bases at V and 0 bases at J, leaving 5 bases unmatched. In germline, CDR1 is ENHRY, CDR2 SYGVKD. The CDR3 sequence is 13 residues long. In nucleotides, the CDR3 is TGTGCCACCGGGACAGATGCTAACTATGGCTACACCTTC. Translated: CATGTDANYGYTF.

This clonotype was detected only a few times. A single base separates this from a much larger clone, so it may be a read error. The chain's CDR3 is CASSVDQELGEQYF. CDR3 nucleotide sequence: TGTGCCAGCAGCGTAGATCAGGAGCTTGGTGAGCAGTACTTC. V is TRBV9 and J is TRBJ2-7; unclear D gene. Looked up from germline, CDR1 is SGDLS and CDR2 is YYNGEE. V was trimmed by 0 bases and J by 7 bases, leaving 14 bases between them. There are 14 residues in the CDR3.